What follows is one T cell receptor beta chain and its context. Its specificity is not known. Per germline, CDR1 SGDLS and CDR2 YYNGEE. V lost 6 bases to trimming and J lost 5 bases, with 15 bases between them. The CDR3 extends over 13 amino acids. The sample originates from a study of brain metastases from non-small cell lung cancer. TCRdb's copy holds only in-frame clones and misses some; the assay was immunoSEQ multiplex PCR. Of under 4,500 clones in the sample, about nine tenths were seen once. Study results and caveats: Compared with primary tumors, brain metastases showed less T-cell infiltration. Expanded T-cell clones appeared in 50% to 80% of brain metastases over primaries.

This rearrangement joins TRBV9 to TRBJ2-7; D remains unclear. The TCR originated in a donor aged 40 or older with non-small cell lung cancer. The sequencing input was primary lung tumor tissue. The CDR3: CASTLNGPHEQYF. CDR3 nucleotide sequence: TGTGCCAGCACCTTGAACGGGCCCCACGAGCAGTACTTC.